These 27 T cell receptor beta chains were all obtained from the same sample, sequenced in a study of blood T cell repertoires in COVID-19 (dated by TCRdb to the early 2020s). The library was built by means of the immunoSEQ multiplex PCR assay. TCRdb obtained this table from immuneACCESS and retained in-frame rearrangements with V and J assigned. These tables miss some clones; where compared with another copy, unresolved V genes account for less than half of the shortfall, and the remainder is unexplained. In this sample the table shows about 260,000 clones, around 90% of which occur a single time. Of the sample, 0.87% is held by the ten largest clones. The sequenced sample consisted of PBMCs or T cells enriched from blood (not recorded which). Receptors originate from a man aged 45-65 years who had been exposed to COVID-19.

The chain uses TRBV4-2 and TRBJ2-2; D is perhaps TRBD1 (7 bases). This CDR3 region has 16 residues. V shed 1 base and J shed 2 bases, with 11 bases lying between them. The germline CDR1 and CDR2 sequences are LGHNA and YNFKEQ. The CDR3 sequence: CASSQAEGANTGELFF. The CDR3 nucleotides are TGTGCCAGCAGCCAAGCGGAGGGGGCTAACACCGGGGAGCTGTTTTTT.

The genes are TRBV24-1 and TRBJ2-2; 11 nucleotides agree with TRBD1. The CDR3 loop spans 15 amino acids. CDR1 and CDR2 (germline): KGHDR, SFDVKD. After removal of 3 bases from V and 8 bases from J, the junction contained 4 bases not matched to a gene. CDR3 sequence (DNA): TGTGCCACCAGTGATACCGGACAGGGGGCTGGGGAGCTGTTTTTT. Its translation: CATSDTGQGAGELFF.

V is TRBV3-1 (or the pseudogene TRBV3-2) and J is TRBJ1-4, with D unresolved. CDR1 is LGHDT and CDR2 is YNNKEL in the germline V gene (reference sequence). This CDR3 has 14 amino acids. Trimming stripped 7 bases from V and 7 bases from J, with 16 bases between. This CDR3 reads CASTPRGGREKLFF. CDR3 coding DNA: TGTGCCAGCACCCCCCGGGGTGGGCGTGAAAAACTGTTTTTT.

This chain links TRBV28 with TRBJ1-4, with D tentatively TRBD1 (6 bases). CDR1 is MDHEN and CDR2 is SYDVKM in the germline V gene. The CDR3 has 15 residues. V gave up 4 bases and J gave up 8 bases, with 17 bases separating them. CDR3 region: CASSSRGGGEEKLFF. For the CDR3, the DNA is TGTGCCAGCAGTTCCCGGGGAGGGGGTGAAGAAAAACTGTTTTTT.

This chain connects TRBV19 to TRBJ1-4; the match to TRBD1 covers 7 bases. Germline lookup yields CDR1 LNHDA and CDR2 SQIVND (reference sequence). The CDR3 has 16 residues. V gave up 4 bases and J gave up 0 bases; unmatched junction bases: 5. The CDR3 nucleotides read TGTGCCAGTAGTAGGACAGGTCCTGCAACTAATGAAAAACTGTTTTTT. Its translation is CASSRTGPATNEKLFF.

V and J are TRBV18 and TRBJ2-3; TRBD1 aligns across 7 bases. This CDR3 has 16 amino acids. CDR1 is KGHSH, CDR2 LQKENI, per germline. V shed 2 bases and J 2 bases; nucleotides not matched to a gene: 7. This CDR3 reads CASSPSLTGTTDTQYF. The CDR3 DNA reads TGTGCCAGCTCACCAAGCTTGACAGGGACCACAGATACGCAGTATTTT. Full variable domain (remainder filled in from reference TRBV18 and TRBJ2-3): NAGVMQNPRHLVRRRGQEARLRCSPMKGHSHVYWYRQLPEEGLKFMVYLQKENIIDESGMPKERFSAEFPKEGPSILRIQQVVRGDSAAYFCASSPSLTGTTDTQYFGPGTRLTVL.

A remark on this clone: At the DNA level, this CDR3 is encoded by other sequences in the same sample as well. V and J are TRBV5-1 and TRBJ2-5; 9 nucleotides align to TRBD1. J lost 5 bases, V lost 3 bases, and 8 bases had no gene match. The germline V gene has CDR1 SGHRS and CDR2 YFSETQ. This CDR3 comprises 15 residues. CDR3 nucleotide sequence: TGCGCCAGCAGCTCGGGACAGGGTCTCGGGGAGACCCAGTACTTC. This sequence encodes CASSSGQGLGETQYF.

This rearrangement joins TRBV7-9 to TRBJ1-1; possible D gene TRBD1, 5 bases. The germline gives CDR1 SEHNR, CDR2 FQNEAQ (reference sequence). The length of the CDR3 is 15 residues. The germline V and J ends were trimmed by 4 bases and 0 bases, with 12 bases remaining between them. The CDR3 protein is CASSSGGVMNTEAFF. CDR3 sequence (DNA): TGTGCCAGCAGCTCGGGAGGGGTTATGAACACTGAAGCTTTCTTT.

The chain couples TRBV7-9 to TRBJ1-1, with unresolved D. V was clipped by 4 bases and J by 2 bases, with 11 bases between them. The germline CDR1 and CDR2 sequences are SEHNR and FQNEAQ (reference sequence). This CDR3 is 14 amino acids long. CDR3 nucleotide sequence: TGTGCCAGCAGCTCAAAAGGGAGTAACACTGAAGCTTTCTTT. Residues: CASSSKGSNTEAFF.

The CDR3 nucleotides are TGCGCCAGCACCCTGTGGGGAGATAACACAGATACGCAGTATTTT. It codes for CASTLWGDNTDTQYF. The J gene is TRBJ2-3, the V gene TRBV5-1; maybe TRBD2 (5 bases). The CDR3 has 15 amino acids. Germline CDR1 reads SGHRS; CDR2 reads YFSETQ. Trimming cost V 6 bases and J 2 bases, with 16 bases left between them.

In DNA form, the CDR3 reads TGCAGCACGACGAAGCGGGTAGGACTCACCGGGGAGCTGTTTTTT. The encoded protein is CSTTKRVGLTGELFF. This chain uses TRBV29-1 with TRBJ2-2, with a possible D match to TRBD2 (6 bases). Trimming pared 8 bases from V and 4 bases from J, leaving 20 bases between. Germline-derived CDR1 and CDR2 are SQVTM and ANQGSEA. The CDR3 is 15 residues long.

The V and J genes are TRBV11-2 and TRBJ2-1, with D uncertain. Trimming pared 8 bases from V and 5 bases from J, leaving 13 bases between. Germline V gene lookup returns CDR1 SGHAT and CDR2 FQNNGV. The CDR3 is made up of 13 amino acids. The CDR3, as DNA: TGTGCCAGCCGAAGGAGACTCCACAATGAGCAGTTCTTC. Protein: CASRRRLHNEQFF. The full variable domain, in which reference TRBV11-2 and TRBJ2-1 provide the parts outside the CDR3, is EAGVAQSPRYKIIEKRQSVAFWCNPISGHATLYWYQQILGQGPKLLIQFQNNGVVDDSQLPKDRFSAERLKGVDSTLKIQPAKLEDSAVYLCASRRRLHNEQFFGPGTRLTVL.

The rearrangement links TRBV28 to TRBJ2-7, with 9 bases matching TRBD1. The CDR3 consists of 13 residues. After removal of 6 bases from V and 3 bases from J, the junction contained 3 bases not matched to a gene. Per the germline V gene, CDR1 is MDHEN and CDR2 is SYDVKM. DNA for the CDR3: TGTGCCAGCAGAGGGACAGGGATCTACGAGCAGTACGTC. Translation gives CASRGTGIYEQYV.

The V and J genes are TRBV28 and TRBJ2-2, with 10 bases lining up with TRBD1. Trimming took 10 bases from V and 3 from J; bases not matched to a gene: 11. The CDR3 has 16 residues. In germline, CDR1 is MDHEN, CDR2 SYDVKM. The CDR3 here is CATFYQGQGYTGELFF. DNA of the CDR3: TGTGCCACCTTTTACCAGGGACAGGGGTACACCGGGGAGCTGTTTTTT.

The chain links TRBV30 to TRBJ1-2; D possibly corresponds to TRBD1 (6 bases). V shed 0 bases and J shed 7 bases, with 12 bases lying between them. The V gene's germline CDR1 is GTSNPN and CDR2 SVGIG (reference sequence). The CDR3 runs to 13 residues. This CDR3 is CAWSVQGDRGYTF. The CDR3 DNA sequence: TGTGCCTGGAGTGTACAGGGAGACCGTGGCTACACCTTC.

The chain has TRBV30 and TRBJ1-1; TRBD1 matches at 7 bases. CDR1 and CDR2 (germline): GTSNPN, SVGIG (reference sequence). The CDR3 spans 16 residues. V trimming: 3 bases; J trimming: 0 bases; junction bases outside the gene matches: 10. The CDR3 region has the DNA TGTGCCTGGAGAGGTGTCGGGACAGTCATGAACACTGAAGCTTTCTTT. This translates into CAWRGVGTVMNTEAFF.

The chain has TRBV5-8 and TRBJ1-4; 7 nucleotides agree with TRBD1. J was trimmed by 7 bases and V by 5 bases; bases with no gene match: 17. CDR3 length equals 17 residues. Germline lookup yields CDR1 SGHTS and CDR2 YDEGEE. The CDR3 region has the DNA TGTGCCAGCAGTCGTACAGGGGCGCGGGCGAGGGGTGAAAAACTGTTTTTT. Its protein is CASSRTGARARGEKLFF.

The chain links TRBV6-5 to TRBJ2-6, with D uncertain. The ends were cut back, 6 bases at V and 2 bases at J, with 8 bases in the middle. The germline V gene has CDR1 MNHEY and CDR2 SVGAGI. The CDR3 consists of 14 residues. The chain's CDR3 is CASRPMAGANVLTF. In nucleotides, the CDR3 is TGTGCCAGCAGGCCTATGGCTGGGGCCAACGTCCTGACTTTC.

The chain uses TRBV9 and TRBJ2-1; D remains unclear. The CDR3 sequence is 13 residues long. The V end lost 3 bases, the J end lost 3 bases, and 7 bases lay between the germline ends. Germline CDR1 is SGDLS and CDR2 is YYNGEE. CDR3 nucleotides: TGTGCCAGCAGCGCCGACAACTACAATGAGCAGTTCTTC. It codes for CASSADNYNEQFF.

V and J are TRBV30 and TRBJ1-1, with a possible D match to TRBD1 (5 bases). Germline CDR1 and CDR2: GTSNPN and SVGIG (reference sequence). The CDR3 loop spans 15 amino acids. Between the trimmed V and J ends, which lost 8 bases and 0 bases, there was a span of 19 bases. The CDR3 loop is CARGTPGSMNTEAFF. In nucleotides, the CDR3 is TGTGCCCGCGGGACTCCTGGTTCGATGAACACTGAAGCTTTCTTT.

J is TRBJ1-3 and V is TRBV11-2, with D maybe TRBD1 (6 bases). This CDR3 is 16 amino acids long. Germline values: CDR1 SGHAT, CDR2 FQNNGV. V lost 0 bases to trimming and J lost 2 bases, with 11 bases between them. The CDR3 bases are TGTGCCAGCAGCTTAGATGGGGGCGGCCCTGGAAACACCATATATTTT. This translates into CASSLDGGGPGNTIYF.

This rearrangement joins TRBV5-4 to TRBJ2-3, with TRBD2 matching 7 bases. Germline CDR1 reads SGHNT; CDR2 reads YYREEE (reference sequence). J was trimmed by 2 bases and V by 2 bases; bases with no gene match: 5. The CDR3 has 15 amino acids. CDR3 region: CASSFASGATDTQYF. The DNA for the CDR3 is TGTGCCAGCAGCTTCGCTAGCGGAGCCACAGATACGCAGTATTTT.

CDR3 nucleotide sequence: TGTGCCAGCAGGACTAGCGGGGGCAACTACGAGCAGTACTTC. It encodes CASRTSGGNYEQYF. The V and J genes are TRBV2 and TRBJ2-7; TRBD2 matches 12 bases. Trimming cost V 6 bases and J 3 bases; bases outside gene matches: 3. This CDR3 is built from 14 residues. Germline V lookup: CDR1 SNHLY, CDR2 FYNNEI.

This sequence joins TRBV7-8 and TRBJ2-1; no reliable D call. V was cut by 5 bases and J by 4 bases, with 3 bases left in between. This CDR3 has 11 amino acids. The germline V gene has CDR1 SGHVS and CDR2 FQNEAQ. The chain's CDR3 is CASSVYNEQFF. CDR3 DNA sequence: TGTGCCAGCAGCGTATACAATGAGCAGTTCTTC. Drawing the rest from reference TRBV7-8 and TRBJ2-1, the complete variable domain is GAGVSQSPRYKVAKRGQDVALRCDPISGHVSLFWYQQALGQGPEFLTYFQNEAQLDKSGLPSDRFFAERPEGSVSTLKIQRTQQEDSAVYLCASSVYNEQFFGPGTRLTVL.

The J gene is TRBJ2-6, the V gene TRBV18; 7 bases are a match to TRBD1. V was pared by 4 bases and J by 0 bases, with 3 bases of the junction left unmatched. This CDR3 is built from 16 residues. Looked up from germline, CDR1 is KGHSH and CDR2 is LQKENI. The CDR3 sequence is CASSRTGDSGANVLTF. The CDR3 nucleotides read TGTGCCAGCTCACGAACAGGGGACTCTGGGGCCAACGTCCTGACTTTC.

The V call is TRBV11-2, the J call TRBJ1-2; maybe TRBD1 (6 bases). The CDR3 length is 15 residues. Trimming left V 4 bases short and J 0 bases short, with 12 bases between. Germline loops: CDR1 SGHAT, CDR2 FQNNGV. For the CDR3, the DNA is TGTGCCAGCAGCTGGACGACAGGAGCTAACTATGGCTACACCTTC. Encoded protein: CASSWTTGANYGYTF.

This sequence joins TRBV11-1 and TRBJ2-7; D gene ambiguous. This CDR3 comprises 14 residues. Germline V gives CDR1 SGHAT, CDR2 FQDESV (reference sequence). The V and J ends lost 1 base and 0 bases respectively, with 7 bases between them. This CDR3 is CASSLGVTSYEQYV. The CDR3, as DNA: TGTGCCAGCAGCTTAGGCGTCACCTCCTACGAGCAGTACGTC.